Here is one T cell receptor beta chain with its context. This entry belongs to a study of cytomegalovirus exposure and HLA in healthy donors. About the study: About 85 million unique TCRs from HLA-typed donors were held in an early release of data.

The V and J ends lost 3 bases and 0 bases, in that order; junction bases with no gene match: 3. The CDR3 spans 16 residues. Germline V gene data show CDR1 as MNHNS and CDR2 as SASEGT. The study sampled nominally healthy donors, though unrecorded immune exposures were likely. The PCR employed 60 Vbeta primers together with 13 Jbeta primers. Libraries were prepared by immunoSEQ multiplex PCR; TCRdb keeps only in-frame clonotypes and omits some of them. The sample carries around 270,000 clones, 75% to 90% recorded once. The chain carries TRBV6-1 and TRBJ2-1, with 9 positions matching TRBD2. The material sequenced was PBMCs. This TCR was recovered from a girl aged 2 to 10 in good health and CMV-seronegative. The CDR3 spells CASSELAGSSYNEQFF. As DNA, the CDR3 is TGTGCCAGCAGTGAGCTAGCGGGGAGCTCCTACAATGAGCAGTTCTTC.